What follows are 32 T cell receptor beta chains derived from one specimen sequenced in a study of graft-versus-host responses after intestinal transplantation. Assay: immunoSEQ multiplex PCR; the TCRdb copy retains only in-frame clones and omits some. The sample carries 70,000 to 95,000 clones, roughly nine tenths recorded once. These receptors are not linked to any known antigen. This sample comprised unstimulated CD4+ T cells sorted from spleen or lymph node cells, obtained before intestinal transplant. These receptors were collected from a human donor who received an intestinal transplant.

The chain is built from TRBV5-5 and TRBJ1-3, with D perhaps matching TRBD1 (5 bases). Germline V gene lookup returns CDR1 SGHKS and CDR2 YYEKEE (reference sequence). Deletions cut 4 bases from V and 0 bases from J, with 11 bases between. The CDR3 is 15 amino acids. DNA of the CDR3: TGTGCCAGCAGCCCCCGGGGGGACTCTGGAAACACCATATATTTT. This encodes CASSPRGDSGNTIYF.

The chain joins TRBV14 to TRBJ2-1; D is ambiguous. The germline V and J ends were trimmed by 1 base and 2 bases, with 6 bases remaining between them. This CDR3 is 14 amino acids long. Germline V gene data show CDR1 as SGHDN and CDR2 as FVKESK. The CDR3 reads CASSQVRPYNEQFF. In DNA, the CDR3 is TGTGCCAGCAGCCAAGTGAGGCCCTACAATGAGCAGTTCTTC.

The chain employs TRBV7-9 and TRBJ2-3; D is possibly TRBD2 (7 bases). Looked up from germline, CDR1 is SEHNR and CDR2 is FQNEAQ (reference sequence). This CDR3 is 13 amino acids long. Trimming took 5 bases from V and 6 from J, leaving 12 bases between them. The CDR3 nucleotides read TGTGCCAGCAGCGGGGGGGCCGGGGATACGCAGTATTTT. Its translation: CASSGGAGDTQYF.

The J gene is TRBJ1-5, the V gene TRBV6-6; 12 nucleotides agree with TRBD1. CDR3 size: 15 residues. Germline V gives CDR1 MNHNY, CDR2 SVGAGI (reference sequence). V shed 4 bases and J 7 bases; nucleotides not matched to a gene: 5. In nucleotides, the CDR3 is TGTGCCAGCAGTTTTCCGGGACAGGGGGCCCAGCCCCAGCATTTT. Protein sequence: CASSFPGQGAQPQHF.

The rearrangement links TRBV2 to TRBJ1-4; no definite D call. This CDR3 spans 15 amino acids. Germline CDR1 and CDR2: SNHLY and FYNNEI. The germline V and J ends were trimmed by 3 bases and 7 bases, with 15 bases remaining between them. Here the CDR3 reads CASSDGDRGSEKLFF. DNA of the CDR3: TGTGCCAGCAGTGACGGAGACCGGGGAAGTGAAAAACTGTTTTTT.

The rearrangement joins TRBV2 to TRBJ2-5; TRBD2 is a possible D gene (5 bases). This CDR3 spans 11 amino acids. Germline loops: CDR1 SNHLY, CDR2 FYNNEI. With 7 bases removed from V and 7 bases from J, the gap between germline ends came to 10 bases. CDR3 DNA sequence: TGTGCCAGCAACGGTGCGGGGACCCAGTACTTC. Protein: CASNGAGTQYF.

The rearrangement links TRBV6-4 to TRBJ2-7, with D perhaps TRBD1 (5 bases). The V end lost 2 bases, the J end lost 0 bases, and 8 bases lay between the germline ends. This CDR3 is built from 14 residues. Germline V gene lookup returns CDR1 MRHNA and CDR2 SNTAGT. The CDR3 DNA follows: TGTGCCAGCAGTGACAGGGGTAGCTCCTACGAGCAGTACTTC. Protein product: CASSDRGSSYEQYF.

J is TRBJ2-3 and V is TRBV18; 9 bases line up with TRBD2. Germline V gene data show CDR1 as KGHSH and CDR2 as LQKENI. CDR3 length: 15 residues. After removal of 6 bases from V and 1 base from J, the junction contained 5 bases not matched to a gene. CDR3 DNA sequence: TGTGCCAGCTCCTTACTAGCGGGCCGCACAGATACGCAGTATTTT. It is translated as CASSLLAGRTDTQYF.

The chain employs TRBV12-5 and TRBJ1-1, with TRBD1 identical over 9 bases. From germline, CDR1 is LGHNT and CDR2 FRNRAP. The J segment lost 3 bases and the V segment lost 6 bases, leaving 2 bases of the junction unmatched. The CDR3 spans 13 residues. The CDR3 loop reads CASGRQGDTEAFF. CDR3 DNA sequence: TGTGCTAGTGGACGACAGGGGGACACTGAAGCTTTCTTT. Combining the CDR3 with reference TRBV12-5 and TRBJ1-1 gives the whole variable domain DARVTQTPRHKVTEMGQEVTMRCQPILGHNTVFWYRQTMMQGLELLAYFRNRAPLDDSGMPKDRFSAEMPDATLATLKIQPSEPRDSAVYFCASGRQGDTEAFFGQGTRLTVV.

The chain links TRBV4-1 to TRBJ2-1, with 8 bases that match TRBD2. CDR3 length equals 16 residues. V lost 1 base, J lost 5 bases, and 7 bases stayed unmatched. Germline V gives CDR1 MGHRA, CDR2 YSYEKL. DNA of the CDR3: TGCGCCAGCAGCCAAGTATCCGCGGGGGGAAACAATGAGCAGTTCTTC. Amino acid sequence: CASSQVSAGGNNEQFF.

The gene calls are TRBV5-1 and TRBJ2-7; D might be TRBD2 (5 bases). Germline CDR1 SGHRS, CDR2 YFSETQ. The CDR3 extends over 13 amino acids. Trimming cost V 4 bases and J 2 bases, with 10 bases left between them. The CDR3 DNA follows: TGCGCCAGCAGCCCCGAGGGTACCTACGAGCAGTACTTC. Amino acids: CASSPEGTYEQYF.

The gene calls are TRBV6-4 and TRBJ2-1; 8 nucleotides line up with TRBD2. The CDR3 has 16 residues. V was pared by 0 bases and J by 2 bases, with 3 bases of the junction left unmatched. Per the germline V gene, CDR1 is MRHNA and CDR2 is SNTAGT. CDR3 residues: CASSDSTGGTYNEQFF. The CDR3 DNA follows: TGTGCCAGCAGTGACTCGACGGGGGGGACCTACAATGAGCAGTTCTTC.

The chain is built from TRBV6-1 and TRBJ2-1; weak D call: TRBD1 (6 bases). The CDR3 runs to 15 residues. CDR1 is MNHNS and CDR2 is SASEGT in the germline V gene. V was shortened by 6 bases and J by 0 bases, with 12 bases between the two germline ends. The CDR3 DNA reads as TGTGCCAGCAGGGGGACAACGGGCTCCTACAATGAGCAGTTCTTC. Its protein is CASRGTTGSYNEQFF.

The CDR3, as DNA: TGTGCCAGCAGCCGGGACAGGGCCTACGAGCAGTACTTC. It encodes CASSRDRAYEQYF. The V and J genes are TRBV28 and TRBJ2-7; TRBD1 aligns across 9 bases. The V and J ends lost 6 bases and 2 bases, in that order; junction bases with no gene match: 2. The CDR3 sequence is 13 residues long. Germline loops: CDR1 MDHEN, CDR2 SYDVKM.

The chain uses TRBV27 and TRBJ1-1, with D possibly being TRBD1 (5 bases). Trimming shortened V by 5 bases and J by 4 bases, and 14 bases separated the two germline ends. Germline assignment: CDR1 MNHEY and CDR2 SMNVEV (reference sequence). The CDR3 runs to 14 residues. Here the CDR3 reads CASSLGGEGTEAFF. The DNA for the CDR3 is TGTGCCAGCAGTCTGGGGGGGGAGGGCACTGAAGCTTTCTTT.

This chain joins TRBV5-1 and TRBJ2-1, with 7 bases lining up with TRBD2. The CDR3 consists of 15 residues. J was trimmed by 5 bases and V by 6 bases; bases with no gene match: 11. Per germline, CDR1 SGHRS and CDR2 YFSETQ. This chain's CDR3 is CASTLRGGDNNEQFF. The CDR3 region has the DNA TGCGCCAGCACTCTTCGCGGGGGAGATAACAATGAGCAGTTCTTC. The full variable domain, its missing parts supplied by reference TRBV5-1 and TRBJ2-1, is KAGVTQTPRYLIKTRGQQVTLSCSPISGHRSVSWYQQTPGQGLQFLFEYFSETQRNKGNFPGRFSGRQFSNSRSEMNVSTLELGDSALYLCASTLRGGDNNEQFFGPGTRLTVL.

The CDR3 is CASSFFSGQGKMGGELFF. CDR3 sequence (DNA): TGTGCCAGCAGTTTTTTCTCGGGACAGGGAAAGATGGGCGGGGAGCTGTTTTTT. The chain employs TRBV28 and TRBJ2-2, with 9 bases aligning to TRBD1. CDR1 and CDR2 (germline): MDHEN, SYDVKM. CDR3 length: 18 amino acids. V lost 3 bases and J lost 7; bases outside the gene matches: 15.

The CDR3 DNA reads as TGCGCCAGCAGCAATAGCGGGGGGCACATTTACAATGAGCAGTTCTTC. It translates to CASSNSGGHIYNEQFF. The rearrangement uses TRBV4-1 and TRBJ2-1; 10 positions match TRBD2. Germline CDR1 is MGHRA and CDR2 is YSYEKL. This CDR3 has 16 amino acids. Trimming removed 5 bases from V and 4 bases from J; junction bases left unmatched: 8.

CDR3 DNA sequence: TGTGCCAGCAGCGCTCTTTTTGGGGCCTATGGCTACACCTTC. This gives the protein CASSALFGAYGYTF. V usage is TRBV9 and J usage is TRBJ1-2, with a possible D match to TRBD1 (5 bases). Germline assignment: CDR1 SGDLS and CDR2 YYNGEE. Trimming cost V 3 bases and J 4 bases, with 13 bases left between them. The CDR3 has 14 residues.

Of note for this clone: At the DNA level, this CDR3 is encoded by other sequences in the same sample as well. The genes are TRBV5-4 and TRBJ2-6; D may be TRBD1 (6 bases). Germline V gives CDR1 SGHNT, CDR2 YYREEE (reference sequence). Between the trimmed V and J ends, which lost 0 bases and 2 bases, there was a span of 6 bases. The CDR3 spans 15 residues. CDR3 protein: CASSLAGAGANVLTF. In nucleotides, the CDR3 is TGTGCCAGCAGCTTGGCAGGGGCTGGGGCCAACGTCCTGACTTTC.

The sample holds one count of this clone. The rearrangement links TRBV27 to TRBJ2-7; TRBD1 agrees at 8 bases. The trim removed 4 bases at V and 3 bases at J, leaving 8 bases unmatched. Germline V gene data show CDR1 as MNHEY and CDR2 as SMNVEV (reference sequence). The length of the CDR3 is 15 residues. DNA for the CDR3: TGTGCCAGCAGTTACCACGACAGGGGTCGCTACGAGCAGTACTTC. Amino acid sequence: CASSYHDRGRYEQYF.

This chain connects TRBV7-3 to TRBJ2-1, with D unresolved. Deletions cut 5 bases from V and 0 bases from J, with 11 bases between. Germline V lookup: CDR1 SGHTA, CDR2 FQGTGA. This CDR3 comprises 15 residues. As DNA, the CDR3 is TGTGCCAGCAGCCCCAGACGGAGCTCCTACAATGAGCAGTTCTTC. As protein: CASSPRRSSYNEQFF.

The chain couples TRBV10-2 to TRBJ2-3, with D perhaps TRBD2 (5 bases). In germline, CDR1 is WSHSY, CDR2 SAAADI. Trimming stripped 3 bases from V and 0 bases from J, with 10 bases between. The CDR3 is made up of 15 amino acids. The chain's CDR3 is CASSDRRTSTDTQYF. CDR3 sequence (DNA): TGCGCCAGCAGTGATCGTCGGACTAGCACAGATACGCAGTATTTT.

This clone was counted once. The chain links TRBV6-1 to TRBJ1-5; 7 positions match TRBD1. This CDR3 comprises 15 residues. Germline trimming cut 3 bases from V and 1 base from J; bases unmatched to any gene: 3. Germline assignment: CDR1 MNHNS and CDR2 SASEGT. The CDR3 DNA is TGTGCCAGCAGTGAGGGGACAGCCAGCAATCAGCCCCAGCATTTT. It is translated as CASSEGTASNQPQHF.

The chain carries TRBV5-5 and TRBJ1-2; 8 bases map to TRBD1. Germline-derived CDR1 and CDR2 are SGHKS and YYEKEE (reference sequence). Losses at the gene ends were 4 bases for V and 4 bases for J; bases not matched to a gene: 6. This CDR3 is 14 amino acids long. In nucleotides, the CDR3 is TGTGCCAGCAGCCATCCCGGACAGGGCTATGGCTACACCTTC. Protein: CASSHPGQGYGYTF.

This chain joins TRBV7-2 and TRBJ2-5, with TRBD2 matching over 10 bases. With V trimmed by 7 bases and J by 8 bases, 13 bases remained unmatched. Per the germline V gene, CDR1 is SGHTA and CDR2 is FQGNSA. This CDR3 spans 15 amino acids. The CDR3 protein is CASTTSGGAGLTQYF. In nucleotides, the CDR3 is TGTGCCAGCACCACAAGCGGGGGGGCCGGTTTAACCCAGTACTTC.

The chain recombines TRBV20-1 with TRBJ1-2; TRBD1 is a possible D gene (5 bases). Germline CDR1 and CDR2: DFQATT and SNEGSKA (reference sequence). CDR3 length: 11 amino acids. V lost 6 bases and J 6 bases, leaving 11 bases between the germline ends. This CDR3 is CSASQDHGYTF. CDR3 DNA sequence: TGCAGTGCGTCACAGGACCATGGCTACACCTTC.

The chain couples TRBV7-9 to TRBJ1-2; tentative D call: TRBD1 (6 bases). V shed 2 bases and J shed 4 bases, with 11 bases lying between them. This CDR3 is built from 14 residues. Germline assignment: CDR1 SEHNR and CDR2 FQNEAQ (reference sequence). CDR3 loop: CASSLQGQSYGYTF. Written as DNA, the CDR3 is TGTGCCAGCAGCTTACAGGGGCAGTCCTATGGCTACACCTTC.

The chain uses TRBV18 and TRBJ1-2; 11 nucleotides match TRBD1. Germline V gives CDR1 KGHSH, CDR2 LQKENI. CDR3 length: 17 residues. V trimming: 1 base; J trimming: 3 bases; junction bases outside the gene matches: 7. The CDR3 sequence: CASSPRLRDRGDYGYTF. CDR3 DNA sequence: TGTGCCAGCTCACCACGGCTGAGGGACAGGGGGGACTATGGCTACACCTTC. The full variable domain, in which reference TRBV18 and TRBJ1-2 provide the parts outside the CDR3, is NAGVMQNPRHLVRRRGQEARLRCSPMKGHSHVYWYRQLPEEGLKFMVYLQKENIIDESGMPKERFSAEFPKEGPSILRIQQVVRGDSAAYFCASSPRLRDRGDYGYTFGSGTRLTVV.

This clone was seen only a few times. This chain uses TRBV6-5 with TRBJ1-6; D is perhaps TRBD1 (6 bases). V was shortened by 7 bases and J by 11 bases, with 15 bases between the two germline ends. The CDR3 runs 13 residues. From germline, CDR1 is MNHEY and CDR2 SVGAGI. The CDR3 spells CASTYGGGTPLHF. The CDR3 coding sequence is TGTGCCAGCACCTATGGGGGGGGCACACCCCTCCACTTT.

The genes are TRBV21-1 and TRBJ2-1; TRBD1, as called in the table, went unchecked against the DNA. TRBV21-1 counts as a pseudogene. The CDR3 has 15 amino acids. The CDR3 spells CASSKGQGSYNEQFF. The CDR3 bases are TGTGCCAGCAGCAAAGGGCAGGGTTCCTACAATGAGCAGTTCTTC.

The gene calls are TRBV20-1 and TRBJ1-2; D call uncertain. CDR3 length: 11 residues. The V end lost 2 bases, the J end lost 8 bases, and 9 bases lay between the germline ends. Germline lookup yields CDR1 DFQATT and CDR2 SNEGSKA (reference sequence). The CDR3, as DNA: TGCAGTGCTAGAAACAGTCAGGGCTACACCTTC. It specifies CSARNSQGYTF.